This T cell receptor beta chain was sequenced in a study of T cells in Graves' hyperthyroidism and ophthalmopathy. In this sample, this clonotype turned up many times. Its specificity is unknown. Amplified TCR beta CDR3 regions came from RNA transcripts. TCR CDR3 underwent first-round RT-PCR with the HTBI primer set. From the multiplex PCR reads, TCRdb called clonotypes with MiXCR, one entry per CDR3 protein. The sample lists 530,000 or so distinct CDR3 sequences, about 15% occurring once. The ends lost 7 bases at V and 1 base at J; junction bases unmatched: 11. Germline CDR1 GTSNPN, CDR2 SVGIG (reference sequence). The CDR3 has 16 residues. Study results and caveats: Blood also held most thyroid clonotypes expanded beyond 0.001.

V is TRBV30 and J is TRBJ1-1; 11 positions match TRBD1. Sequenced: blood. The receptor's source is a young woman with Graves' ophthalmopathy. The CDR3 region has the DNA TGTGCCTCTCGGGACAGGGGGAGGGCTAGGAACACTGAAGCTTTCTTT. It is translated as CASRDRGRARNTEAFF.